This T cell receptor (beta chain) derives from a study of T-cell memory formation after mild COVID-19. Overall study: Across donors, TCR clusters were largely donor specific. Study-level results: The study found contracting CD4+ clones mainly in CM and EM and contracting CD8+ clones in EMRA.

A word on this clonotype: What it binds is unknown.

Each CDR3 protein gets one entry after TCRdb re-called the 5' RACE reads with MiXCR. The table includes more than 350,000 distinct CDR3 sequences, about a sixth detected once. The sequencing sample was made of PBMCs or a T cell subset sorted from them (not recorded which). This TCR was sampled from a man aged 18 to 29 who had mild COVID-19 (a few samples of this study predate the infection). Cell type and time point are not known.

CDR3 sequence reads: CASSSALNTQYF. The DNA of the CDR3 is TGTGCCAGCAGTTCAGCATTAAATACGCAGTATTTT. This rearrangement joins TRBV28 to TRBJ2-3; D gene unclear. This CDR3 comprises 12 residues. V was clipped by 4 bases and J by 7 bases, with 9 bases between them. Germline-derived CDR1 and CDR2 are MDHEN and SYDVKM.